This TCR beta chain was sequenced for a study of cytomegalovirus exposure and HLA in healthy donors. This clone appeared once. It was with 60 Vbeta and 13 Jbeta primers that the PCR ran. TCRdb keeps only in-frame clones here, not all; method: immunoSEQ multiplex PCR. The sample has 150,000 to 200,000 clones, 65% to 90% seen once. Sequenced input: PBMCs. This TCR was recovered from a woman between 45 and 60 years old in good health and CMV-seronegative.

CDR3 loop: CASSLIRVAAYEQYF. The CDR3 DNA reads TGTGCCAGCAGCTTAATACGCGTAGCCGCCTACGAGCAGTACTTC. The chain carries TRBV7-8 and TRBJ2-5, with no clear D. The DNA end is a closer match to TRBJ2-7, so the J assignment may be wrong. The germline V gene encodes CDR1 SGHVS and CDR2 FQNEAQ. This CDR3 has 15 amino acids.